This TCR beta chain appears in the sequencing data of a study of Ad26.COV2.S vaccination and SARS-CoV-2 variants. The treatment was: some 20 received Ad26.COV2.S at low or high dose, single or two shots; about 5 received placebo; per-sample allocation not given. Collection of the samples took place on day 63 after the first injection of vaccine or placebo. The donor was a Boston adult aged 18-55 years. The data were produced by immunoSEQ multiplex PCR, yet TCRdb's version contains in-frame clones alone and is incomplete. The table lists some 400,000 clones, approximately 91% of them singletons. The study's findings and limits: Possible underestimation of total T cell responses by the TCR breadth and depth analyses was noted. For non-spike TCRs, breadth in vaccine recipients resembled that in placebo recipients.

This CDR3 has 15 residues. Germline V gives CDR1 SGHVS, CDR2 FQNEAQ. With 1 base removed from V and 0 bases from J, the gap between germline ends came to 7 bases. About this clone: The antigen is unknown.

The source was peripheral blood, collected in a trial of Ad26.COV2.S vaccine versus placebo. The source is a person aged 18-65 years who received the Ad26.COV2.S COVID-19 vaccine or a placebo. The chain carries TRBV7-8 and TRBJ1-3; D is uncertain. The CDR3 sequence: CASSLDRSSGNTIYF. The CDR3 coding sequence is TGTGCCAGCAGCTTAGACCGAAGCTCTGGAAACACCATATATTTT.